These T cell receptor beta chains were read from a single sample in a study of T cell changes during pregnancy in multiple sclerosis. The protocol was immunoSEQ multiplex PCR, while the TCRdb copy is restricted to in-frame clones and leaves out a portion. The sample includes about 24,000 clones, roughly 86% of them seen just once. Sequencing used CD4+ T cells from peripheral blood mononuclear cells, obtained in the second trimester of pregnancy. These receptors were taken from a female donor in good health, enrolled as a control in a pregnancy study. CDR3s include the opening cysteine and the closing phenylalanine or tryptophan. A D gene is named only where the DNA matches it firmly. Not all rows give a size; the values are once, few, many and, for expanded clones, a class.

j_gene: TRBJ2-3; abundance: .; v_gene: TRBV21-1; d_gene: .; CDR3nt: TGTGCCAGCAGCATACCCGGGGCCTCGGAGGGGCTTACAGATACGCAGTATTTT; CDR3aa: CASSIPGASEGLTDTQYF
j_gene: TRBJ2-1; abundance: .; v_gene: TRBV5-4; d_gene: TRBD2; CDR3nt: TGTGCCAGCAGTACTAGCGGGTCCTACAATGAGCAGTTCTTC; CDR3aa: CASSTSGSYNEQFF
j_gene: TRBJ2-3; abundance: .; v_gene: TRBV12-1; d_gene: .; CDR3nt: TGTGCCAGCAGCTTTCTGACTAGCGGGGGGTGCGGCAACACAGATACGCAGTATTTT; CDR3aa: CASSFLTSGGCGNTDTQYF
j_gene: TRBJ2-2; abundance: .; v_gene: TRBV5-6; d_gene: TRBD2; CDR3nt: TGTGCCAGCAGCCCAACTAGCGGGGGCCCTACCGGGGAGCTGTTTTTT; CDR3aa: CASSPTSGGPTGELFF
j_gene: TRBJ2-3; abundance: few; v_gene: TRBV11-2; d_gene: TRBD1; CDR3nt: TGTGCCAGCAGCTTCTGGGACAGCCTCATCCTCACAGATACGCAGTATTTT; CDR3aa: CASSFWDSLILTDTQYF
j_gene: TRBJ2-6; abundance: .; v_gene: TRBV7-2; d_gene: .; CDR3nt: TGTGCCAGCAGCTTAATTTCAGGGGCCAACGTCCTGACTTTC; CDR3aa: CASSLISGANVLTF
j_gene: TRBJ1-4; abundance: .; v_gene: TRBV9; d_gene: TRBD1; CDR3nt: TGTGCCAGCAGCCCCCGGGACAGCCTTTTTGCAACTAATGAAAAACTGTTTTTT; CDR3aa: CASSPRDSLFATNEKLFF
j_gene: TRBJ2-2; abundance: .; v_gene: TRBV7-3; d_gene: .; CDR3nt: TGTGCCAGCAGCTTTGGACAATGGGGGGAGCTGTTTTTT; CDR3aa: CASSFGQWGELFF
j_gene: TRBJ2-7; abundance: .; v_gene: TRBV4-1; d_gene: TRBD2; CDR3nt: TGCGCCAGCAGCCAAACTAGCGGGGGATACGAGCAGTACTTC; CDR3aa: CASSQTSGGYEQYF
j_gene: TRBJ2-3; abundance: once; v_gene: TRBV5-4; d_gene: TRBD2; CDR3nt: TGTGCCAGCAGCTTAGGGACTAGCGCCGCAGATACGCAGTATTTT; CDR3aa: CASSLGTSAADTQYF
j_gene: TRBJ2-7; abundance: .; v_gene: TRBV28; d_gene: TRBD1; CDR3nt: TGTGCCAGCAGTCCAGGGGGAGCCTACGAGCAGTACTTC; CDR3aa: CASSPGGAYEQYF
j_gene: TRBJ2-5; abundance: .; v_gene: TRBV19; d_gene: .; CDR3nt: TGTGCCAGTAGCCGGGGTAGTCTAGAGACCCAGTACTTC; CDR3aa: CASSRGSLETQYF
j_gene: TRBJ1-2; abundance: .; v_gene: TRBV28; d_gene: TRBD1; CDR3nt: TGTGCCAGCTTGGGACAGAACTATGGCTACACCTTC; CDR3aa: CASLGQNYGYTF
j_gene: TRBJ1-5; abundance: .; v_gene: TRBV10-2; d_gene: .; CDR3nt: TGCGCCAGCAAACAGGGAATGCAGCCCCAGCATTTT; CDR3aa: CASKQGMQPQHF
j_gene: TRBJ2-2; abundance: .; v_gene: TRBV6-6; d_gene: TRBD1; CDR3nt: TGTGCCAGCAGTTCACAGGGGGCGGTCACCGGGGAGCTGTTTTTT; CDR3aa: CASSSQGAVTGELFF
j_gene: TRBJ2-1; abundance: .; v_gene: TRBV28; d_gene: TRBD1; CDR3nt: TGTGCCAGCAGTTGGGGGACAGCAGGTGAGCAGTTCTTC; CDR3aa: CASSWGTAGEQFF
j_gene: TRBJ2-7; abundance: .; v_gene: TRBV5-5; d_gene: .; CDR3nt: TGTGCCAGCAGCTTGGCTGGCACAACCTACGAGCAGTACTTC; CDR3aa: CASSLAGTTYEQYF
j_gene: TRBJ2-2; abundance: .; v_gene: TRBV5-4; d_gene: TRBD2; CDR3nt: TGTGCCAGCAGCCACCGACTAGCGGGAGTAGGCGGGGAGCTGTTTTTT; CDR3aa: CASSHRLAGVGGELFF
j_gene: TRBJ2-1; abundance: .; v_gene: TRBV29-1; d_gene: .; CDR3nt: TGCAGCGTTGTCGGGGTGATCTACAATGAGCAGTTCTTC; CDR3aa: CSVVGVIYNEQFF
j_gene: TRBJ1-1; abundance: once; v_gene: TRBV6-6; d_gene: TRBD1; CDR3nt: TGTGCCAGCAATGACAGGGGATCCCCCACTGAAGCTTTCTTT; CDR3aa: CASNDRGSPTEAFF
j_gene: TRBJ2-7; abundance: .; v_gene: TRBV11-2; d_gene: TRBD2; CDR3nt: TGTGCCAGCAGCGGACTAGCGGGGGGGCGGGGCGAGCAGTACTTC; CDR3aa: CASSGLAGGRGEQYF
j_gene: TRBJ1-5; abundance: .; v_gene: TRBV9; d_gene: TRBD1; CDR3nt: TGTGCCAGCAGCGCGGGGGACAGTCGCGGGAATCAGCCCCAGCATTTT; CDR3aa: CASSAGDSRGNQPQHF
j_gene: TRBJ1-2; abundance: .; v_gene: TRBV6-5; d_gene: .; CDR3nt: TGTGCCAGCAGTACAGGGAATGGCTACACCTTC; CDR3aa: CASSTGNGYTF
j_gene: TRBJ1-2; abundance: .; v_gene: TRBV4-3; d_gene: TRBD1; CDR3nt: TGCGCCAGCAGCCCTCTAGACAGGGCCTATGGCTACACCTTC; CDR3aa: CASSPLDRAYGYTF
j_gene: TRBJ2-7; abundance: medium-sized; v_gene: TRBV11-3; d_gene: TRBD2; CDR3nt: TGTGCCAGCAGCCCGACTAGCGGGAGTAACGAGCAGTACTTC; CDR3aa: CASSPTSGSNEQYF
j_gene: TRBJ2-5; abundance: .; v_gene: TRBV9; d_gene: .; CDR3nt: TGTGCCAGCAGCCCACGACAGGATCGGGAGACCCAGTACTTC; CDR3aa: CASSPRQDRETQYF
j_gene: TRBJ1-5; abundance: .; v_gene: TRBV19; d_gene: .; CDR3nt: TGTGCCAGTAGTATCGAGTCGAGAAGAGGCCGGAATCTTTATAGCAATCAGCCCCAGCATTTT; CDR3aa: CASSIESRRGRNLYSNQPQHF
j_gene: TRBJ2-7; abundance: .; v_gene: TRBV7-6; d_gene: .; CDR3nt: TGTGCCAGCAGCTTAGGACAGTACAACTCCTACGAGCAGTACTTC; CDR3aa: CASSLGQYNSYEQYF
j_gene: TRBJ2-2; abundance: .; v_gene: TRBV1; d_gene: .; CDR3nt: TGCACCAGCAGCCTACCTGAGGGCGGGGGATACACCGGGGAGCTGTTTTTT; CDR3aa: CTSSLPEGGGYTGELFF
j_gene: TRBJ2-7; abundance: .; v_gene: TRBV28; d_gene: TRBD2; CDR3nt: TGTGCCAGCAGTCAAGCGGGGCTTGAGGCCTACGAGCAGTACTTC; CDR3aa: CASSQAGLEAYEQYF
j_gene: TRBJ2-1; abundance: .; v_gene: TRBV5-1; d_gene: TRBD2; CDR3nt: TGCGCCAGCAGCTTGGGTAGCGGGGGGGCAAAGGACAATGAGCAGTTCTTC; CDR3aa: CASSLGSGGAKDNEQFF
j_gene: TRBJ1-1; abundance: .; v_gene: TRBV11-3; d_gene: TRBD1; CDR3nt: TGTGCCAGCAGCTCAGGGGGCGGAAGGGGGGCTTTCTTT; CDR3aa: CASSSGGGRGAFF
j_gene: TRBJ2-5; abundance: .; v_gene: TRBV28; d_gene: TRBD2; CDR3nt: TGTGCCAGCACCCCGTTGGCGGGAGGAGAGACCCAGTACTTC; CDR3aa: CASTPLAGGETQYF
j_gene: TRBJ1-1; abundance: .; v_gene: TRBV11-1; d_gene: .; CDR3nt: TGTGCCAGCAGCTTCGCTCCCCAGGGTGGCACTGAAGCTTTCTTT; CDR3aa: CASSFAPQGGTEAFF
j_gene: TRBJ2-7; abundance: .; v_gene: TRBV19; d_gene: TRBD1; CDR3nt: TGTGCCAGTAGTACGGGACAGGGGGCCTACGAGCAGTACTTC; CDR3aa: CASSTGQGAYEQYF
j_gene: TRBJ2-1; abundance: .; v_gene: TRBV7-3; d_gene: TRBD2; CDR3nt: TGTGCCAGCAGCTTGACTAGCGGATTCTACAATGAGCAGTTCTTC; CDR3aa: CASSLTSGFYNEQFF
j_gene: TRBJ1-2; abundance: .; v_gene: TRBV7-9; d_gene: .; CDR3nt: TGTGCCAGCAGCTTACCGGTCCAGGTCGGTGGCTACACCTTC; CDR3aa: CASSLPVQVGGYTF
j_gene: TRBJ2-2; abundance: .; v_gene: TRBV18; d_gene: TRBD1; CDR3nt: TGTGCCAGCTCACCAGGCGGAGGGACAGGGGGCGTCGGGGAGCTGTTTTTT; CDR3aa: CASSPGGGTGGVGELFF
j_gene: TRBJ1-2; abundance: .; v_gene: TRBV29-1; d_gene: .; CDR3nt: TGCAGCGTTCTTAGGGGGTCTGGCTACACCTTC; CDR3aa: CSVLRGSGYTF
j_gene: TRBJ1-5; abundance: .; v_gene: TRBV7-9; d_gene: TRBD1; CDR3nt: TGTGCCAGCAGCGGTCAGGGGGGCCAGCCCCAGCATTTT; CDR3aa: CASSGQGGQPQHF
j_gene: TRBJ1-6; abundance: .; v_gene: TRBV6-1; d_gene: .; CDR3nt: TGTGCCAGCAGTGACAGGTTCAATAATTCACCCCTCCACTTT; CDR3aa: CASSDRFNNSPLHF
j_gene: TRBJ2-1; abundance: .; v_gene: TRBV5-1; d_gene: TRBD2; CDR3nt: TGCGCCAGCGGACCGGGGACTAGCGGCAATGAGCAGTTCTTC; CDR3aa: CASGPGTSGNEQFF
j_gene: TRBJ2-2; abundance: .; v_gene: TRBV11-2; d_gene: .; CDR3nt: TGTGCCAGCAGCTTAGGCCGGGGGCAGGGGGACACCGGGGAGCTGTTTTTT; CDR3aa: CASSLGRGQGDTGELFF